Below are 32 T cell receptor beta chains sequenced from a single sample in a study of T-cell memory formation after mild COVID-19. TCRdb re-analysed the 5' RACE reads in MiXCR, keeping a single row per CDR3 protein. Of 450,000 to 650,000 distinct CDR3 sequences in the sample, roughly 22% were seen once. Sequenced: PBMCs or a T cell subset sorted from them (not recorded which). These receptors originate from an adult woman who had mild COVID-19 (a few samples of this study predate the infection). Cell type and time point are not known.

This clonotype was detected a few times. The rearrangement joins TRBV5-4 to TRBJ1-1, with D unresolved. The CDR3 has 13 amino acids. Germline V lookup: CDR1 SGHNT, CDR2 YYREEE (reference sequence). Trimming took off 0 bases at V and 7 bases at J, with 10 bases between the two ends. The CDR3 bases are TGTGCCAGCAGCTTGGTGGGCGGACTTGAAGCTTTCTTT. Translating gives CASSLVGGLEAFF.

The chain recombines TRBV20-1 with TRBJ2-3; possibly TRBD1 or TRBD2 for D (6 bases each). V was clipped by 3 bases and J by 6 bases, with 19 bases between them. The CDR3 extends over 15 amino acids. CDR1 and CDR2 (germline): DFQATT, SNEGSKA (reference sequence). CDR3 protein: CSASPGTGRRDTQYF. The CDR3, as DNA: TGCAGTGCTAGCCCTGGCACAGGGAGGAGGGATACGCAGTATTTT.

In its sample, this clonotype was seen a few times. This rearrangement joins TRBV12-3 or TRBV12-4 to TRBJ2-1, with TRBD2 matching over 7 bases. The CDR3 runs to 14 residues. With 3 bases clipped from V and 9 bases from J, the junction kept 8 bases outside the gene matches. CDR3 in amino acids: CASSFRGGSSEQFF. CDR3 coding DNA: TGTGCCAGCAGTTTCCGAGGCGGGAGCAGTGAGCAGTTCTTC.

This clonotype came up many times. This rearrangement joins TRBV5-1 to TRBJ2-2; 9 bases fit TRBD1. V lost 2 bases to trimming and J lost 3 bases; unmatched junction nucleotides: 2. The length of the CDR3 is 15 residues. Germline CDR1 SGHRS, CDR2 YFSETQ. CDR3 DNA: TGCGCCAGCAGCTTACAGGGGGCGGACACCGGGGAGCTGTTTTTT. Translating it yields CASSLQGADTGELFF.

The chain combines TRBV5-1 with TRBJ2-2; 7 positions match TRBD1. Trimming at V came to 1 base and at J to 4 bases, leaving 4 bases not matched to a gene. CDR3 length: 15 amino acids. The germline V gene encodes CDR1 SGHRS and CDR2 YFSETQ. CDR3 sequence: CASSLQGVGTGELFF. The CDR3 DNA sequence: TGCGCCAGCAGCTTGCAGGGGGTCGGCACCGGGGAGCTGTTTTTT.

The chain combines TRBV30 with TRBJ1-5; TRBD1 might be the D (5 bases). The CDR3 totals 15 residues. V gave up 0 bases and J gave up 3 bases, with 12 bases separating them. The germline V gene encodes CDR1 GTSNPN and CDR2 SVGIG (reference sequence). CDR3 nucleotide sequence: TGTGCCTGGAGTGTTTTGCTGGGGGACAATCAGCCCCAGCATTTT. Protein product: CAWSVLLGDNQPQHF.

This clonotype showed up many times. This chain connects TRBV18 to TRBJ2-2, with TRBD2 identical over 8 bases. The CDR3 spans 16 residues. V dropped 4 bases and J dropped 5; count of bases not matched to a gene: 9. Germline V gene lookup returns CDR1 KGHSH and CDR2 LQKENI. The CDR3 here is CASSRRSGRDTGELFF. The CDR3 coding sequence is TGTGCCAGCTCACGGCGGAGCGGGAGAGATACCGGGGAGCTGTTTTTT.

This clonotype was recorded a few times. V usage is TRBV20-1 and J usage is TRBJ2-3, with 16 bases identical to TRBD2. Germline V gene lookup returns CDR1 DFQATT and CDR2 SNEGSKA (reference sequence). V shed 5 bases, J shed 4 bases, and the junction held 15 bases outside the gene matches. The length of the CDR3 is 19 residues. The CDR3 nucleotides read TGCAGTGCTTCCAGTCCCGGGACTAGCGGGAGGGTATATTCAGATACGCAGTATTTT. Translated, it gives CSASSPGTSGRVYSDTQYF.

This clonotype was recorded a few times. This chain connects TRBV3-1 to TRBJ2-3; D unclear. Between the trimmed V and J ends, which lost 6 bases and 3 bases, there was a span of 4 bases. The CDR3 runs to 11 residues. The V gene's germline CDR1 is LGHDT and CDR2 YNNKEL (reference sequence). The CDR3 coding sequence is TGTGCCAGCAGACAGACAGATACGCAGTATTTT. It is translated as CASRQTDTQYF.

This clonotype was counted between two and nine times. The V and J genes are TRBV7-9 and TRBJ2-1; no clear D gene. Trimming stripped 1 base from V and 4 bases from J, with 8 bases between. The CDR3 runs to 14 residues. CDR1 SEHNR and CDR2 FQNEAQ come from the germline V gene (reference sequence). The CDR3 is CASSLVGDYNEQFF. The CDR3 DNA reads TGTGCCAGCAGCTTAGTCGGAGATTACAATGAGCAGTTCTTC.

The V call is TRBV5-1, the J call TRBJ2-3, with TRBD1 matching over 8 bases. After removal of 0 bases from V and 6 bases from J, the junction contained 9 bases not matched to a gene. CDR1 is SGHRS, CDR2 YFSETQ, per germline. The CDR3 consists of 16 residues. DNA for the CDR3: TGCGCCAGCAGCTTGGCTGGCAGGGGGCGCTTGGATACGCAGTATTTT. Translating it yields CASSLAGRGRLDTQYF. The full variable domain, rest sourced from reference TRBV5-1 and TRBJ2-3, is KAGVTQTPRYLIKTRGQQVTLSCSPISGHRSVSWYQQTPGQGLQFLFEYFSETQRNKGNFPGRFSGRQFSNSRSEMNVSTLELGDSALYLCASSLAGRGRLDTQYFGPGTRLTVL.

The chain uses TRBV6-2 or TRBV6-3 and TRBJ2-7, with unresolved D. Germline CDR1 and CDR2: MNHEY and SVGEGT. V was cut by 4 bases and J by 5 bases, with 15 bases left in between. The length of the CDR3 is 14 residues. CDR3 DNA: TGTGCCAGCAGTTTTGGCCTTCCCCCCCACGAGCAGTACTTC. This sequence encodes CASSFGLPPHEQYF.

The sample holds a few counts of this clonotype. J is TRBJ1-1 and V is TRBV20-1; D is undetermined. The V gene lost 6 bases and the J gene lost 6 bases, with 23 bases spanning the gap. Germline V CDR1 and CDR2: DFQATT, SNEGSKA (reference sequence). The CDR3 length is 15 residues. CDR3 nucleotide sequence: TGCAGTGCGGAAGATGGGCCACAATCGGGGTCTGAAGCTTTCTTT. Its protein is CSAEDGPQSGSEAFF.

This clonotype has more than one count but fewer than ten. The J gene is TRBJ2-7, the V gene TRBV11-2; TRBD1 agrees at 8 bases. Germline loops: CDR1 SGHAT, CDR2 FQNNGV. With 4 bases clipped from V and 3 bases from J, the junction kept 8 bases outside the gene matches. CDR3 length equals 15 residues. As DNA, the CDR3 is TGTGCCAGCAGCTACCCGGCCGGGACAGGCTACGAGCAGTACTTC. As protein: CASSYPAGTGYEQYF. Drawing the rest from reference TRBV11-2 and TRBJ2-7, the complete variable domain is EAGVAQSPRYKIIEKRQSVAFWCNPISGHATLYWYQQILGQGPKLLIQFQNNGVVDDSQLPKDRFSAERLKGVDSTLKIQPAKLEDSAVYLCASSYPAGTGYEQYFGPGTRLTVT.

This clonotype was counted between two and nine times. V gene TRBV12-3 or TRBV12-4 combines with J gene TRBJ1-1; D may be TRBD1 (5 bases). Trimming cost V 3 bases and J 3 bases, with 17 bases left between them. This CDR3 contains 16 residues. CDR3 nucleotide sequence: TGTGCCAGCAGTTTGTGGAAGGGGAGCGGGTACACTGAAGCTTTCTTT. Translation: CASSLWKGSGYTEAFF.

V and J are TRBV7-9 and TRBJ2-7; possible D gene TRBD2, 5 bases. The CDR3 is 14 amino acids. In germline, CDR1 is SEHNR, CDR2 FQNEAQ (reference sequence). With 5 bases removed from V and 2 bases from J, the gap between germline ends came to 13 bases. CDR3 residues: CASSPGPGAYEQYF. The CDR3 bases are TGTGCCAGCAGCCCAGGACCCGGGGCCTACGAGCAGTACTTC.

V gene TRBV29-1 combines with J gene TRBJ2-3; 8 bases are a match to TRBD1. J was trimmed by 5 bases and V by 7 bases; bases with no gene match: 11. This CDR3 contains 14 residues. CDR1 and CDR2 from the germline V gene are SQVTM and ANQGSEA. The CDR3 nucleotides read TGCAGCGCCGAGGGCCAGGGGGCGAGAGATACGCAGTATTTT. It encodes CSAEGQGARDTQYF.

The chain couples TRBV6-5 to TRBJ1-5; no reliable D call. V was cut by 7 bases and J by 1 base, with 14 bases left in between. The length of the CDR3 is 15 residues. The germline V gene encodes CDR1 MNHEY and CDR2 SVGAGI. The CDR3 DNA reads as TGTGCCAGCACCCCCCGGGGAGAGAGCAATCAGCCCCAGCATTTT. This sequence encodes CASTPRGESNQPQHF.

This clonotype showed up just a few times. J is TRBJ2-5 and V is TRBV7-2, with unresolved D. CDR3 length: 14 residues. V was trimmed by 1 base and J by 4 bases, leaving 10 bases between them. The germline gives CDR1 SGHTA, CDR2 FQGNSA. CDR3 coding DNA: TGTGCCAGCAGCTTAGTAGGGTGGGGAGAGACCCAGTACTTC. Encoded protein: CASSLVGWGETQYF.

This clonotype showed up just a few times. This chain connects TRBV7-9 to TRBJ2-3; 9 bases agree with TRBD2. CDR1 and CDR2 (germline): SEHNR, FQNEAQ (reference sequence). The ends lost 10 bases at V and 6 bases at J; junction bases unmatched: 5. This CDR3 has 12 residues. The CDR3 reads CATSGDRDTQYF. CDR3 coding DNA: TGTGCCACTAGCGGGGATCGGGATACGCAGTATTTT. The full variable domain, with the rest looked up from reference TRBV7-9 and TRBJ2-3, is DTGVSQNPRHKITKRGQNVTFRCDPISEHNRLYWYRQTLGQGPEFLTYFQNEAQLEKSRLLSDRFSAERPKGSFSTLEIQRTEQGDSAMYLCATSGDRDTQYFGPGTRLTVL.

The chain couples TRBV4-1 to TRBJ2-7, with 7 nucleotides matching TRBD1. Trimming at V came to 1 base and at J to 6 bases, leaving 9 bases not matched to a gene. Per the germline V gene, CDR1 is MGHRA and CDR2 is YSYEKL. CDR3 length: 15 residues. CDR3 DNA: TGCGCCAGCAGCCAAGGGGCGGACAGGCTTCGCGAGCAGTACTTC. This codes for CASSQGADRLREQYF.

The chain employs TRBV3-1 and TRBJ2-1; 11 positions match TRBD2. CDR3 length: 15 residues. The V and J ends lost 0 bases and 14 bases, in that order; junction bases with no gene match: 9. Germline V gene data show CDR1 as LGHDT and CDR2 as YNNKEL (reference sequence). In nucleotides, the CDR3 is TGTGCCAGCAGCCAAGAAGAGGACGCTAGCGGGGGGAAGTTCTTC. The encoded protein is CASSQEEDASGGKFF.

The chain employs TRBV29-1 and TRBJ2-7; D possibly matches TRBD1 or TRBD2 (5 bases each). V was pared by 0 bases and J by 4 bases, with 16 bases between. CDR1 and CDR2 (germline): SQVTM, ANQGSEA. The CDR3 consists of 15 residues. The CDR3 DNA is TGCAGCGTTGAAGACGGGACGAGTGGACGGTACGAGCAGTACTTC. This encodes CSVEDGTSGRYEQYF.

The chain employs TRBV6-5 and TRBJ1-2, with D uncertain. V shed 6 bases and J shed 4 bases, with 18 bases lying between them. The CDR3 spans 15 residues. Germline values: CDR1 MNHEY, CDR2 SVGAGI. CDR3 loop: CASSVRKQALYGYTF. The DNA of the CDR3 is TGTGCCAGCAGCGTGAGGAAACAAGCCCTCTATGGCTACACCTTC.

The rearrangement joins TRBV19 to TRBJ2-1, with 8 positions matching TRBD2. J lost 5 bases, V lost 3 bases, and 6 bases had no gene match. The germline V gene has CDR1 LNHDA and CDR2 SQIVND (reference sequence). This CDR3 has 15 residues. DNA for the CDR3: TGTGCCAGTAGTATTGGAATAGCGGGGAACAATGAGCAGTTCTTC. This encodes CASSIGIAGNNEQFF. Filled out from reference TRBV19 and TRBJ2-1, the complete variable domain reads DGGITQSPKYLFRKEGQNVTLSCEQNLNHDAMYWYRQDPGQGLRLIYYSQIVNDFQKGDIAEGYSVSREKKESFPLTVTSAQKNPTAFYLCASSIGIAGNNEQFFGPGTRLTVL.

This clonotype came up a few times. The rearrangement joins TRBV6-5 to TRBJ2-1; perhaps TRBD1 as D (6 bases). V gave up 2 bases and J gave up 7 bases, with 15 bases separating them. This CDR3 has 15 amino acids. Germline lookup yields CDR1 MNHEY and CDR2 SVGAGI. The CDR3 region has the DNA TGTGCCAGCAGTTACGGCCTACTGAGGGGGAATGAGCAGTTCTTC. Protein sequence: CASSYGLLRGNEQFF.

The V and J genes are TRBV20-1 and TRBJ1-5; D is undetermined. This CDR3 region has 13 residues. Trimming cost V 5 bases and J 3 bases, with 11 bases left between them. Germline CDR1 and CDR2: DFQATT and SNEGSKA (reference sequence). The CDR3 region is CSAVGQFNQPQHF. CDR3 nucleotides: TGCAGTGCTGTGGGCCAGTTCAATCAGCCCCAGCATTTT.

The chain employs TRBV16 and TRBJ1-2; D gene uncertain. Between the trimmed V and J ends, which lost 0 bases and 6 bases, there was a span of 11 bases. The CDR3 runs to 14 residues. Germline CDR1 KGHSY, CDR2 FQNENV. In DNA, the CDR3 is TGTGCCAGCAGCCAATCGCGAGGTCTGAATGGCTACACCTTC. Residues: CASSQSRGLNGYTF. The whole variable domain, remainder taken from reference TRBV16 and TRBJ1-2, is GEEVAQTPKHLVRGEGQKAKLYCAPIKGHSYVFWYQQVLKNEFKFLISFQNENVFDETGMPKERFSAKCLPNSPCSLEIQATKLEDSAVYFCASSQSRGLNGYTFGSGTRLTVV.

This clonotype came up many times. This chain links TRBV5-1 with TRBJ2-3; D possibly corresponds to TRBD1 (6 bases). V lost 7 bases, J lost 3 bases, and 12 bases lay in between. The CDR3 spans 13 residues. CDR1 SGHRS and CDR2 YFSETQ come from the germline V gene. DNA of the CDR3: TGCGCCAGCGCGAGGGGGTTTACAGATACGCAGTATTTT. Protein: CASARGFTDTQYF.

This clonotype has more than one count but fewer than ten. The chain is built from TRBV20-1 and TRBJ1-2; D is uncertain. Germline V gives CDR1 DFQATT, CDR2 SNEGSKA (reference sequence). This CDR3 region has 12 residues. V lost 1 base and J 8 bases, leaving 11 bases between the germline ends. The CDR3 sequence is CSARGGGYGYTF. CDR3 sequence (DNA): TGCAGTGCTAGAGGAGGAGGGTACGGCTACACCTTC.

V usage is TRBV6-2 or TRBV6-3 and J usage is TRBJ1-1; maybe TRBD1 (6 bases). The CDR3 is 15 amino acids. The V and J ends lost 6 bases and 0 bases respectively, with 14 bases between them. Germline lookup yields CDR1 MNHEY and CDR2 SVGEGT. The CDR3 loop reads CASSVTGNMNTEAFF. CDR3 DNA: TGTGCCAGCAGCGTTACAGGGAACATGAACACTGAAGCTTTCTTT.

The chain uses TRBV4-3 and TRBJ2-3; D gene uncertain. The CDR3 loop spans 16 amino acids. CDR1 LGHNA and CDR2 YSLEER come from the germline V gene. V was shortened by 4 bases and J by 4 bases, with 18 bases between the two germline ends. The chain's CDR3 is CASSPRPHNTADTQYF. Written as DNA, the CDR3 is TGCGCCAGCAGCCCCCGACCACACAATACCGCAGATACGCAGTATTTT.